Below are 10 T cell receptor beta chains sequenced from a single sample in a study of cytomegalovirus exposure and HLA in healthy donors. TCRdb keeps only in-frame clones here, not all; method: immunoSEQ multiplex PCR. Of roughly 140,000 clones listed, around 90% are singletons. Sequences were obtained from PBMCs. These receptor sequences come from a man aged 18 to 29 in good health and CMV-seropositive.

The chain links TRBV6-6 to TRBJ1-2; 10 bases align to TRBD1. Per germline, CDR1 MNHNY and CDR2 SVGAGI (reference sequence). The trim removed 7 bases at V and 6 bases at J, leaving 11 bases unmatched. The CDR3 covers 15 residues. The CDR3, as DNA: TGTGCCAGCATCCCGACAGGGGGCGCATCTAATGGCTACACCTTC. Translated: CASIPTGGASNGYTF.

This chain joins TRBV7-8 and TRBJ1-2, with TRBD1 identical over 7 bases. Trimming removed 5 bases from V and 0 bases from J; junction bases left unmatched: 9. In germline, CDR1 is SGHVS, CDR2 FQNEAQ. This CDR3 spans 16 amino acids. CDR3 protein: CASSQLTGPPNYGYTF. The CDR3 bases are TGTGCCAGCAGCCAATTGACAGGGCCCCCTAACTATGGCTACACCTTC.

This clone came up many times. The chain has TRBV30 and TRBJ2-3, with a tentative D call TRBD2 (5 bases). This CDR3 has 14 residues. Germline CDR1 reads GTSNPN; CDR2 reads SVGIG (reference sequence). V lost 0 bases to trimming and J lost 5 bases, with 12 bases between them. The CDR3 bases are TGTGCCTGGAGTGTCTGGGGAGCAGGAGATACGCAGTATTTT. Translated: CAWSVWGAGDTQYF.

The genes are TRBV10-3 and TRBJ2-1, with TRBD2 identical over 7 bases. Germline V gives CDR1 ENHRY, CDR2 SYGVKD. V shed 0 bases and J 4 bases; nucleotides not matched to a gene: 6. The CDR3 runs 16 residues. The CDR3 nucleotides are TGTGCCATCAGTGAGTCGACTAGCCCTGGGTACAATGAGCAGTTCTTC. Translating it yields CAISESTSPGYNEQFF.

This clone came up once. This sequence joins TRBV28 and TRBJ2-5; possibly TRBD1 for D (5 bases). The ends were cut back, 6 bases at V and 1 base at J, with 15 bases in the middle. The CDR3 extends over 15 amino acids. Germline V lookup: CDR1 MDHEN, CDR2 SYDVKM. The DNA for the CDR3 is TGTGCCAGCAGCCTCCCGGACAACCTCCAAGAGACCCAGTACTTC. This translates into CASSLPDNLQETQYF.

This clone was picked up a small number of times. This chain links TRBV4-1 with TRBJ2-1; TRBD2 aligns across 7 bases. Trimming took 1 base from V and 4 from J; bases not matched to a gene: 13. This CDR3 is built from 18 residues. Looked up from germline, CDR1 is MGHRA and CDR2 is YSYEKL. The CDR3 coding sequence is TGCGCCAGCAGCCAAGGAATCCTGAGGCGGGAGAGTTACAATGAGCAGTTCTTC. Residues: CASSQGILRRESYNEQFF.

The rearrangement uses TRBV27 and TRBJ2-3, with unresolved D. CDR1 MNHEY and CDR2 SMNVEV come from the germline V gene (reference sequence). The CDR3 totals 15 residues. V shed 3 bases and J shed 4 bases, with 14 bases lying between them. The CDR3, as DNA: TGTGCCAGCAGTTTCTATGTCACCGATGCAGATACGCAGTATTTT. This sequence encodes CASSFYVTDADTQYF.

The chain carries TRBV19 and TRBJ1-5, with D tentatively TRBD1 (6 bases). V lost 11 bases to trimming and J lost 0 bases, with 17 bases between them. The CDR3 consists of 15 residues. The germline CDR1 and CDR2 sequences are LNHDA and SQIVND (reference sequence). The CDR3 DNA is TGTGCCTCCCATCGGGACACCTATAGCAATCAGCCCCAGCATTTT. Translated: CASHRDTYSNQPQHF.

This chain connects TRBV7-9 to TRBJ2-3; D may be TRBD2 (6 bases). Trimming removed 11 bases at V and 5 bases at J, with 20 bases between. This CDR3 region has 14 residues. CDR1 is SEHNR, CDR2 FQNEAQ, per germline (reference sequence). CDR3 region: CAAEGGDGEDTQYF. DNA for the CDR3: TGTGCCGCCGAGGGAGGAGATGGAGAAGATACGCAGTATTTT. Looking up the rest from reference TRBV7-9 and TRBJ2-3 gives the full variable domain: DTGVSQNPRHKITKRGQNVTFRCDPISEHNRLYWYRQTLGQGPEFLTYFQNEAQLEKSRLLSDRFSAERPKGSFSTLEIQRTEQGDSAMYLCAAEGGDGEDTQYFGPGTRLTVL.

CDR3 in DNA: TGCGCCAGCAGCTTGGGCTCGGCGGGAGGGCCGAACAATGAGCAGTTCTTC. As protein: CASSLGSAGGPNNEQFF. The chain joins TRBV5-1 to TRBJ2-1, with 9 bases fitting TRBD2. Germline loops: CDR1 SGHRS, CDR2 YFSETQ. Trimming removed 0 bases from V and 5 bases from J; junction bases left unmatched: 9. The CDR3 has 17 residues. Combining the CDR3 with reference TRBV5-1 and TRBJ2-1 gives the whole variable domain KAGVTQTPRYLIKTRGQQVTLSCSPISGHRSVSWYQQTPGQGLQFLFEYFSETQRNKGNFPGRFSGRQFSNSRSEMNVSTLELGDSALYLCASSLGSAGGPNNEQFFGPGTRLTVL.